The TCR beta chain under discussion was sequenced for a study of cytomegalovirus exposure and HLA in healthy donors. Study-wide findings and caveats: It was likely that a cluster of highly shared sequence variants was a sequencing artifact. Equally common other TCR beta chains were less clonally expanded than HLA-associated ones, a later analysis found.

The PCR had 60 Vbeta and 13 Jbeta primers. Sequencing used immunoSEQ multiplex PCR; TCRdb keeps in-frame clones, though not all of them. The table has about 100,000 clones, approximately 72% seen once; the top ten hold roughly 15%. As for this clone: The antigen remains undetermined.

This CDR3 has 13 amino acids. The ends lost 5 bases at V and 4 bases at J; junction bases unmatched: 3. CDR1 is MNHEY and CDR2 is SVGAGI in the germline V gene. This rearrangement joins TRBV6-5 to TRBJ1-2, with TRBD1 identical over 8 bases. This TCR was sampled from a male donor in good health and CMV-seropositive. Sequenced: PBMCs. As DNA, the CDR3 is TGTGCCAGCAGTGCGGACAGGGCCTATGGCTACACCTTC. Encoded protein: CASSADRAYGYTF.